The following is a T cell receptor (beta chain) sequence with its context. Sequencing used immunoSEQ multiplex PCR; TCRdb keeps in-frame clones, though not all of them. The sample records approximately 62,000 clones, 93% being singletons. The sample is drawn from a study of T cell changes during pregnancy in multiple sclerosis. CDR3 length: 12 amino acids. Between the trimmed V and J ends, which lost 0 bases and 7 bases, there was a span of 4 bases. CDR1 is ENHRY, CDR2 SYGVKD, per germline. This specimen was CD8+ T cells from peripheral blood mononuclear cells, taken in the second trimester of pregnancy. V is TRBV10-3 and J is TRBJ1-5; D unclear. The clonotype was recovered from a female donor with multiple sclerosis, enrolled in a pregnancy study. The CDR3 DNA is TGTGCCATCAGTGAGTCGCAGCAGCCCCAGCATTTT. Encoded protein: CAISESQQPQHF.